A single TCR beta chain is shown here with its context. Its antigen remains unidentified. V was pared by 3 bases and J by 2 bases, with 13 bases between. CDR1 is DFQATT, CDR2 SNEGSKA, per germline (reference sequence). CDR3 length: 14 amino acids. There were at least 6 micrograms of total RNA extracted from every sample. The authors ran a second PCR of about 7 to 11 cycles using a sample-barcoded 5' primer and a J-beta primer mix. TCRdb re-called the 5' RACE reads with MiXCR, one entry per CDR3 protein. The sample carries about 1.8 million distinct CDR3 sequences, 49% recorded once. These data come from a study of blood T cells in healthy people across ages. Regarding the study as a whole: Relative to aged donors, long-lived donors carried more naive CD4+ cells and displayed higher diversity.

The sequenced material came from blood. The TCR sequence derives from a woman in her 40s in good health. This chain connects TRBV20-1 to TRBJ2-5; D is possibly TRBD2 (5 bases). CDR3 amino acids: CSARGTRAQETQYF. The CDR3 DNA reads TGCAGTGCTAGGGGAACGAGGGCACAAGAGACCCAGTACTTC.